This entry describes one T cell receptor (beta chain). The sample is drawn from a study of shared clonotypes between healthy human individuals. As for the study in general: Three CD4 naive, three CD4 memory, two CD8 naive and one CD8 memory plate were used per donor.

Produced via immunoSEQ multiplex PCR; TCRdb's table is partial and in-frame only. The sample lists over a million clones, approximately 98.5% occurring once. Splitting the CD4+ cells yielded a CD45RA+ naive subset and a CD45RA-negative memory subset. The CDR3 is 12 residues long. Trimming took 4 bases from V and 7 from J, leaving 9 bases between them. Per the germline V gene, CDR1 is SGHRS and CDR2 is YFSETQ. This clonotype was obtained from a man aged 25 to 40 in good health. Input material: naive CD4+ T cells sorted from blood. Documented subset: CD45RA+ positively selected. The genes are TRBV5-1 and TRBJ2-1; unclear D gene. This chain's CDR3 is CASSDPENEQFF. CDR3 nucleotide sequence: TGCGCCAGCAGCGACCCGGAGAATGAGCAGTTCTTC.